Below, one TCR beta chain is given with its context. The data belong to a study of blood T cell repertoires in COVID-19. Looking at the study overall: Samples taken during acute and convalescent COVID-19 were collected in the United States, Italy and Spain. PBMCs, B-cell-depleted T cells, or T cells were the source of the cDNA or gDNA that made up the material.

In the authors' methods: Amplified reference gene primers provided the basis for estimating nucleated cell counts. Method: immunoSEQ multiplex PCR; TCRdb's copy keeps in-frame clones and lacks some. V and J calls and clone size are as listed in that table; D and trimming were resolved from the DNA. The sample lists some 90,000 clones; more than 65% were seen once. The ends were cut back, 7 bases at V and 5 bases at J, with 10 bases in the middle. The germline gives CDR1 LNHDA, CDR2 SQIVND (reference sequence). CDR3 length: 12 residues. This chain uses TRBV19 with TRBJ2-3; TRBD1 might be the D (6 bases). This TCR was sampled from a man aged 60-69 years with acute or convalescent COVID-19. Material for sequencing was peripheral blood. As DNA, the CDR3 is TGTGCCAGTACCAGGGGAAGAGATACGCAGTATTTT. It specifies CASTRGRDTQYF.